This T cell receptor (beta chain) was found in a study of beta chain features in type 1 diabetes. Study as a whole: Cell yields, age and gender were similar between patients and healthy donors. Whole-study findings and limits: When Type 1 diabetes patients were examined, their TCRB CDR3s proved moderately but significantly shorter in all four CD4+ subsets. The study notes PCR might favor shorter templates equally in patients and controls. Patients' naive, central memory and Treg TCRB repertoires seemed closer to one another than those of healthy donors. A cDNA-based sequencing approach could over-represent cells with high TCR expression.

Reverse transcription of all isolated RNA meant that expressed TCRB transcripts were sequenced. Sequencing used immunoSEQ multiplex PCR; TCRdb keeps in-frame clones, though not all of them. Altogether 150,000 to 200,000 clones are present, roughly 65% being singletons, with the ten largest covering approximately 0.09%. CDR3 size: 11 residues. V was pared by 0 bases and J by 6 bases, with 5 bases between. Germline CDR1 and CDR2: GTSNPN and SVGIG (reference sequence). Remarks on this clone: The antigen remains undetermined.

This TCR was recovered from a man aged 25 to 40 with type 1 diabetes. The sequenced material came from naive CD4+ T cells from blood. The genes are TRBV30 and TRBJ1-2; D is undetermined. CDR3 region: CAWSVLNGYTF. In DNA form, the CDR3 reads TGTGCCTGGAGTGTCCTCAATGGCTACACCTTC.